These 20 T cell receptor beta chains originate from one sample sequenced in a study of OX40 agonist ivuxolimab in advanced cancers. The method was immunoSEQ multiplex PCR; TCRdb's version includes in-frame clones alone and lacks a portion of them. In the table there are 55,000 to 65,000 clones, about four fifths of which are singletons. The sequencing used CD4+ or CD8+ T cells sorted from blood, collected in a trial of the OX40 agonist ivuxolimab. The receptors stem from an adult with an advanced solid tumor such as melanoma, head and neck, liver or kidney cancer.

The J gene is TRBJ2-6, the V gene TRBV7-9; TRBD2 is a possible D gene (7 bases). Germline V CDR1 and CDR2: SEHNR, FQNEAQ (reference sequence). The V end was cut by 7 bases, the J end by 4 bases, with 14 bases between. CDR3 length equals 15 residues. CDR3 sequence: CASNAGGAGANVLTF. The CDR3 region has the DNA TGTGCCAGCAATGCTGGGGGGGCCGGGGCCAACGTCCTGACTTTC.

This chain connects TRBV19 to TRBJ1-5; TRBD1 matches 8 bases. CDR1 and CDR2 (germline): LNHDA, SQIVND (reference sequence). Trimming at V came to 5 bases and at J to 6 bases, leaving 12 bases not matched to a gene. The CDR3 is made up of 16 amino acids. For the CDR3, the DNA is TGTGCCAGTAGTTCCATGACAGGGGCCCCCCCTCAGCCCCAGCATTTT. Translation gives CASSSMTGAPPQPQHF. Full variable domain (missing parts from reference TRBV19 and TRBJ1-5): DGGITQSPKYLFRKEGQNVTLSCEQNLNHDAMYWYRQDPGQGLRLIYYSQIVNDFQKGDIAEGYSVSREKKESFPLTVTSAQKNPTAFYLCASSSMTGAPPQPQHFGDGTRLSIL.

The chain links TRBV29-1 to TRBJ2-1; 8 nucleotides match TRBD2. The CDR3 runs 16 residues. CDR1 and CDR2 (germline): SQVTM, ANQGSEA. V shed 6 bases, J shed 2 bases, and the junction held 12 bases outside the gene matches. The CDR3 nucleotides are TGCAGCGTCCGGTTGGGAGTAGCGGGAACCTACAATGAGCAGTTCTTC. Translation: CSVRLGVAGTYNEQFF.

The J gene is TRBJ1-5, the V gene TRBV27; the match to TRBD1 covers 8 bases. This CDR3 is built from 12 residues. Looked up from germline, CDR1 is MNHEY and CDR2 is SMNVEV (reference sequence). Trimming at V came to 6 bases and at J to 7 bases, leaving 2 bases not matched to a gene. CDR3 sequence (DNA): TGTGCCAGCAGGACAGGGGCCCAGCCCCAGCATTTT. It is translated as CASRTGAQPQHF.

V is TRBV5-1 and J is TRBJ2-2; D remains unclear. CDR1 and CDR2 from the germline V gene are SGHRS and YFSETQ. V lost 0 bases and J 7 bases, leaving 7 bases between the germline ends. This CDR3 is 13 amino acids long. CDR3 sequence: CASSLASGGELFF. In DNA, the CDR3 is TGCGCCAGCAGCTTGGCTTCGGGCGGGGAGCTGTTTTTT.

As DNA, the CDR3 is TGCGCCAGCAGCTTGTACAGTCAAGAGACCCAGTACTTC. Its protein product is CASSLYSQETQYF. This chain joins TRBV5-1 and TRBJ2-5; D remains unclear. The CDR3 spans 13 residues. V shed 1 base and J shed 2 bases, with 6 bases lying between them. CDR1 is SGHRS and CDR2 is YFSETQ in the germline V gene.

The chain links TRBV5-5 to TRBJ2-1; D is unclear. Trimming took 0 bases from V and 0 from J, leaving 10 bases between them. The CDR3 contains 16 residues. In germline, CDR1 is SGHKS, CDR2 YYEKEE (reference sequence). For the CDR3, the DNA is TGTGCCAGCAGCTTGGCCGGGCTGTACTCCTACAATGAGCAGTTCTTC. As protein: CASSLAGLYSYNEQFF.

The chain combines TRBV6-5 with TRBJ2-7; 8 positions agree with TRBD1. Germline V gene data show CDR1 as MNHEY and CDR2 as SVGAGI. The CDR3 is made up of 15 amino acids. With 4 bases clipped from V and 4 bases from J, the junction kept 9 bases outside the gene matches. CDR3: CASSSSWTGTYEQYF. The CDR3 nucleotides are TGTGCCAGCAGTTCATCCTGGACAGGGACTTACGAGCAGTACTTC.

This clone was recorded once. This sequence joins TRBV27 and TRBJ2-2; the D is unclear. The germline CDR1 and CDR2 sequences are MNHEY and SMNVEV (reference sequence). Deletions cut 5 bases from V and 6 bases from J, with 10 bases between. The CDR3 covers 13 residues. The CDR3 region has the DNA TGTGCCAGCAGTCTCCTAGACTCCGGGGAGCTGTTTTTT. Protein: CASSLLDSGELFF.

The rearrangement uses TRBV10-3 and TRBJ1-1; no definite D call. The germline V gene encodes CDR1 ENHRY and CDR2 SYGVKD. V lost 3 bases and J 1 base, leaving 3 bases between the germline ends. The CDR3 runs 12 residues. The CDR3 protein is CAISDPNTEAFF. DNA of the CDR3: TGTGCCATCAGTGACCCGAACACTGAAGCTTTCTTT.

The V gene is TRBV4-2, the J gene TRBJ1-5, with 8 bases identical to TRBD1. This CDR3 is built from 19 residues. V shed 0 bases and J 3 bases; nucleotides not matched to a gene: 13. Germline CDR1 is LGHNA and CDR2 is YNFKEQ. The DNA for the CDR3 is TGTGCCAGCAGCCAAGATTTTAGGCCAGGGGGCCCAAACAATCAGCCCCAGCATTTT. This gives the protein CASSQDFRPGGPNNQPQHF.

The J gene is TRBJ2-5, the V gene TRBV25-1, with D possibly being TRBD1 (5 bases). V lost 4 bases and J lost 5, with 14 bases in between. Germline V CDR1 and CDR2: MGHDK, SYGVNS. This CDR3 comprises 14 residues. CDR3 in amino acids: CASSVPHDSETQYF. CDR3 bases: TGTGCCAGCAGTGTTCCCCACGACAGTGAGACCCAGTACTTC.

The chain joins TRBV10-3 to TRBJ2-3, with D perhaps matching TRBD1 (6 bases). The CDR3 totals 18 residues. Germline-derived CDR1 and CDR2 are ENHRY and SYGVKD. Trimming shortened V by 6 bases and J by 2 bases, and 24 bases separated the two germline ends. DNA for the CDR3: TGTGCCATCAGGACCGAAAATCGCAGGGGCTCTGACACAGATACGCAGTATTTT. This gives the protein CAIRTENRRGSDTDTQYF.

The chain recombines TRBV6-5 with TRBJ1-1; D is unresolved. Germline lookup yields CDR1 MNHEY and CDR2 SVGAGI. V gave up 6 bases and J gave up 3 bases, with 11 bases separating them. This CDR3 has 13 amino acids. The CDR3 DNA reads as TGTGCCAGCAGCTCACCGGGGTACACTGAAGCTTTCTTT. This encodes CASSSPGYTEAFF.

This sequence joins TRBV14 and TRBJ2-1; D gene uncertain. Trimming stripped 1 base from V and 0 bases from J, with 10 bases between. The germline V gene has CDR1 SGHDN and CDR2 FVKESK. The CDR3 is 16 amino acids. The CDR3 spells CASSQARSSSYNEQFF. CDR3 bases: TGTGCCAGCAGCCAAGCGCGGTCCAGCTCCTACAATGAGCAGTTCTTC.

V gene TRBV5-4 combines with J gene TRBJ2-1; possibly TRBD2 for D (7 bases). There are 16 residues in the CDR3. V was trimmed by 4 bases and J by 0 bases, leaving 14 bases between them. The germline V gene has CDR1 SGHNT and CDR2 YYREEE (reference sequence). CDR3 in DNA: TGTGCCAGCAGCCTGGGGGGGGCGAGCTCCTACAATGAGCAGTTCTTC. Protein product: CASSLGGASSYNEQFF.

This chain links TRBV7-2 with TRBJ2-5, with D uncertain. Germline-derived CDR1 and CDR2 are SGHTA and FQGNSA. The CDR3 has 14 residues. V shed 3 bases and J shed 1 base, with 9 bases lying between them. The chain's CDR3 is CASSLVASQETQYF. CDR3 DNA sequence: TGTGCCAGCAGCTTGGTGGCTAGCCAAGAGACCCAGTACTTC.

The chain has TRBV6-1 and TRBJ2-1; D not certain. CDR1 MNHNS and CDR2 SASEGT come from the germline V gene. V lost 2 bases and J 6 bases, leaving 17 bases between the germline ends. The CDR3 is 16 amino acids. The CDR3 nucleotides are TGTGCCAGCAGTGAATCGATGAGGAACTTAATCAATGAGCAGTTCTTC. Residues: CASSESMRNLINEQFF.

V usage is TRBV27 and J usage is TRBJ1-6; D uncertain. V lost 3 bases and J 4 bases, leaving 7 bases between the germline ends. The germline V gene has CDR1 MNHEY and CDR2 SMNVEV (reference sequence). The length of the CDR3 is 14 residues. CDR3 amino acids: CASSLTSYNSPLHF. CDR3 DNA: TGTGCCAGCAGTTTGACATCGTATAATTCACCCCTCCACTTT.

The V gene is TRBV2, the J gene TRBJ2-1, with 8 bases lining up with TRBD2. V trimming: 5 bases; J trimming: 5 bases; junction bases outside the gene matches: 5. Germline CDR1 and CDR2: SNHLY and FYNNEI. This CDR3 region has 14 residues. The CDR3 DNA follows: TGTGCCAGCAGTACGGGACTAGGAAACAATGAGCAGTTCTTC. It encodes CASSTGLGNNEQFF.